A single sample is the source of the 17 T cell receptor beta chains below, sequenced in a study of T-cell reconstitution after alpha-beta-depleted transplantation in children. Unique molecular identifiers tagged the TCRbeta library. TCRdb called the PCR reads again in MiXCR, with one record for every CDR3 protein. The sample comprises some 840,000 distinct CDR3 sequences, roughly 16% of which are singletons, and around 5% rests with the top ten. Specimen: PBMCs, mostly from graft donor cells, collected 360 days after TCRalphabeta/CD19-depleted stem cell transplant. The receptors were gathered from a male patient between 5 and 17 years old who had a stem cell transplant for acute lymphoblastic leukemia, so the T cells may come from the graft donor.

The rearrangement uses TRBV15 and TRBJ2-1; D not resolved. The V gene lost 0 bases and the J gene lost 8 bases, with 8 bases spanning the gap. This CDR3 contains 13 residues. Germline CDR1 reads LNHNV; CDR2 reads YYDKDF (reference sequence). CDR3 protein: CATSRDTSYEQFF. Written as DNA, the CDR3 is TGTGCCACCAGCAGAGATACCTCGTATGAGCAGTTCTTC.

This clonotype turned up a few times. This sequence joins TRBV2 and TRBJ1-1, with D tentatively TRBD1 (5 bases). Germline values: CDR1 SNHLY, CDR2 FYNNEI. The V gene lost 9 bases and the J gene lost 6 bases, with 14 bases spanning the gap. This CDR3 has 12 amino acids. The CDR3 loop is CARSQGSAEAFF. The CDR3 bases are TGTGCCAGAAGCCAGGGTAGTGCTGAAGCTTTCTTT.

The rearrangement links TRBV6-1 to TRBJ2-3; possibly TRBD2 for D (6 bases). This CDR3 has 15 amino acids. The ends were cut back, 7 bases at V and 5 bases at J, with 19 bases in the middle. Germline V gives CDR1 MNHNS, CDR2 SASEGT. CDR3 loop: CASMALAGGRDTQYF. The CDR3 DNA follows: TGTGCCAGCATGGCCTTAGCAGGAGGGAGAGATACGCAGTATTTT.

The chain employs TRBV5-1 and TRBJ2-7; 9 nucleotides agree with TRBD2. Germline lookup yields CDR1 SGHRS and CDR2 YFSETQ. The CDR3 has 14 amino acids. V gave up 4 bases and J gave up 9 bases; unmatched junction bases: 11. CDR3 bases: TGCGCCAGCAGCACCGGGGTAGCGGGAGCCAGGCAGTACTTC. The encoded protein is CASSTGVAGARQYF.

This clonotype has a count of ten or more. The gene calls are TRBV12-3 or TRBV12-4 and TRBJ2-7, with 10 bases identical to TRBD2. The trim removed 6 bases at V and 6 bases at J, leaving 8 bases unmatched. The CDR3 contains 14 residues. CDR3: CASSLLAGVREQYF. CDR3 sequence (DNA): TGTGCCAGCAGCCTCCTAGCGGGAGTACGCGAGCAGTACTTC.

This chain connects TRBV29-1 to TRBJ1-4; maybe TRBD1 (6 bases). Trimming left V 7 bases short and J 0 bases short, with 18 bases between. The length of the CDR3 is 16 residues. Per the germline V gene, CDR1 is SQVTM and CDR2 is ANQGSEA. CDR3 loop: CSGTTGHGATNEKLFF. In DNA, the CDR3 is TGCAGCGGCACGACAGGCCACGGTGCAACTAATGAAAAACTGTTTTTT.

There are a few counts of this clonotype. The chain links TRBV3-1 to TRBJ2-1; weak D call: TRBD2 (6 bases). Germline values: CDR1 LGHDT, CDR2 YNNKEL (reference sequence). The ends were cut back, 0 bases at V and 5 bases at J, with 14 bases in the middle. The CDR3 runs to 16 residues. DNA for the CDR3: TGTGCCAGCAGCCAAGATCGCCGCGGGATAAACAATGAGCAGTTCTTC. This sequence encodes CASSQDRRGINNEQFF.

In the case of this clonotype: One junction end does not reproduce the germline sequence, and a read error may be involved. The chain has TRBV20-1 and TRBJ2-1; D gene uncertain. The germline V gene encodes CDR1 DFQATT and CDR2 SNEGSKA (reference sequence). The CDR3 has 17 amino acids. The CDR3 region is CCAREGSRLTGPNEQFF. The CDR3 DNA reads TGCTGTGCTAGAGAAGGAAGCCGGCTAACCGGGCCTAATGAGCAGTTCTTC.

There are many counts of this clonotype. The CDR3 coding sequence is TGTGCCAGCAGGCTAACACAGGGTGGAGCTTTCTTT. Encoded protein: CASRLTQGGAFF. This sequence joins TRBV12-3 or TRBV12-4 and TRBJ1-1; tentatively, D is TRBD1 (6 bases). CDR3 length: 12 amino acids. Trimming left V 6 bases short and J 10 bases short, with 15 bases between.

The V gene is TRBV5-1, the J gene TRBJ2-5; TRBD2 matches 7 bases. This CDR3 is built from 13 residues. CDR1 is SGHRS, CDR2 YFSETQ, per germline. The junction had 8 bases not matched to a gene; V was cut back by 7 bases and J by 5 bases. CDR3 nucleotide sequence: TGCGCCAGCGGGGGACTAACAGAGGAGACCCAGTACTTC. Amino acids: CASGGLTEETQYF.

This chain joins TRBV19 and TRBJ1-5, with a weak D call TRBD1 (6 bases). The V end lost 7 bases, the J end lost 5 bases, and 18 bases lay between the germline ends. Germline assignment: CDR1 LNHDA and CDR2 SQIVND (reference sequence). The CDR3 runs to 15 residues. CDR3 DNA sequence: TGTGCCAGTAATGCCTACGGGACAACTCATCAGCCCCAGCATTTT. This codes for CASNAYGTTHQPQHF. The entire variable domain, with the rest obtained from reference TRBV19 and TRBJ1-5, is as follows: DGGITQSPKYLFRKEGQNVTLSCEQNLNHDAMYWYRQDPGQGLRLIYYSQIVNDFQKGDIAEGYSVSREKKESFPLTVTSAQKNPTAFYLCASNAYGTTHQPQHFGDGTRLSIL.

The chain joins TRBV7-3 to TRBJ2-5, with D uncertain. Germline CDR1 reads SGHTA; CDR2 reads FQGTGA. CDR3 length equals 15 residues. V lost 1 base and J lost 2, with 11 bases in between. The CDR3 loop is CASSLSGLSQETQYF. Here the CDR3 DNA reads TGTGCCAGCAGCTTAAGCGGCCTATCTCAAGAGACCCAGTACTTC.

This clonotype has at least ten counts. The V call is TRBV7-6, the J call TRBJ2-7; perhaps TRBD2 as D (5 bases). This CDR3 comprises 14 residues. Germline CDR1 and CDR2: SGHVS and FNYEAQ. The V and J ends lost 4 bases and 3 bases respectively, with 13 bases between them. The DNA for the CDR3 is TGTGCCAGCAGCTCCACCCCGGGGAACTACGAGCAGTACTTC. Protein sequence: CASSSTPGNYEQYF.

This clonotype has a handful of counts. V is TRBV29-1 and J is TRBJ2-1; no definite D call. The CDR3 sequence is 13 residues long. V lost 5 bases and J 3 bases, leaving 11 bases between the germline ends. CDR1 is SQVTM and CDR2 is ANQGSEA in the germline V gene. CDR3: CSVHLGRYNEQFF. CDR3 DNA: TGCAGCGTTCACCTGGGTCGCTACAATGAGCAGTTCTTC.

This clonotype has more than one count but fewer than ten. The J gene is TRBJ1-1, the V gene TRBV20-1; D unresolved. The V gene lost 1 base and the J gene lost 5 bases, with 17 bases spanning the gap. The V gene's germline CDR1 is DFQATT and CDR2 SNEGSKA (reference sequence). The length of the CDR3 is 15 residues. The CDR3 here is CSARVSGRVVTEAFF. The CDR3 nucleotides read TGCAGTGCTAGAGTCTCCGGGAGGGTGGTGACTGAAGCTTTCTTT.

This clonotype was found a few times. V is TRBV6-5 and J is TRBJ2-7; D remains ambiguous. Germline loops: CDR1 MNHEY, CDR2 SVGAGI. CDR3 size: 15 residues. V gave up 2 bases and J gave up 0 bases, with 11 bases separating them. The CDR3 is CASSYDVPSSYEQYF. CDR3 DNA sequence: TGTGCCAGCAGTTACGACGTACCGAGCTCCTACGAGCAGTACTTC.

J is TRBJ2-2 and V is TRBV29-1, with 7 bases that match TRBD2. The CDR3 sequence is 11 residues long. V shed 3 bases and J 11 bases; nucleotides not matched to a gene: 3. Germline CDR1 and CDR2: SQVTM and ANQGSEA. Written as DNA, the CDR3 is TGCAGCGTTGACAGGGAGGGCGAGCTGTTTTTT. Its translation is CSVDREGELFF.